This record concerns one TCR beta chain sequence. Its antigen target is currently unknown. No per-base quality is available; no much larger clone lies one base away. The cohort consisted of 650 to 850 healthy bone marrow donors. Cohort members were all nominally healthy when sampled, although unrecorded immune exposures were likely present. The donor was CMV seronegative and belonged to the group of 320 or so seronegative cohort members. A peripheral blood sample was collected from each donor, and TCR beta sequencing was performed on peripheral blood mononuclear cells. The Qiagen DNeasy Blood Extraction Kit was used to extract genomic DNA from the blood cell samples. From the cysteine through the phenylalanine, the CDR3 covers 18 amino acids. Of all the DNA, just the CDR3 is kept, 54 bases in frame from base 1. CDR1 is given as SEHNR and CDR2 as FQNEAQ, both from the germline V gene (reference sequence). V sheds 10 bases and J sheds 2 bases, leaving 27 bases between their ends.

The sample comes from a study of cytomegalovirus exposure and HLA in healthy donors listed by TCRdb under 2017. About the study as a whole: According to an earlier analysis of around 600 of the donors, 150 million to 200 million T cells yielded approximately 120 million unique TCR beta sequences and approximately 280 Gb of sequence data. An early release covering some 640 HLA-typed donors comprised about 300 gigabases of sequencing data and 85 million to 100 million unique TCR sequences. Of the 300 to 400 genotyped donors, around 81% fell in the genetic ancestry cluster associated with self-reported Caucasian donors. The study aimed to test whether cataloging public T cell receptors could reveal signatures of past pathogen exposure. The T cell repertoires of 666 subjects were profiled by immunosequencing and related to cytomegalovirus serostatus. Besides the first cohort of hundreds of subjects, a separate validation cohort made up of over 100 different subjects was used. To predict cytomegalovirus infection status, the study brought together high-throughput TCR immunosequencing, statistical association of individual TCRs with disease status, and machine learning. In a later analysis, previously published TCR beta repertoires from 600 to 850 donors were re-analyzed and high-resolution HLA genotyping was added so that TCR occurrence patterns could be studied. Rather than using new phenotypic data, the later analysis identified candidate immune exposures from TCR beta sequences and from how often those sequences occurred across donors. To decide whether each TCR beta V gene segment behaved as functional or pseudogenic, an earlier analysis of approximately 620 of the donors relied on high-throughput TCR beta sequencing. Alongside the repertoire data, information on donor age, sex, ethnicity and CMV serostatus was compiled. Genome-wide SNP genotypes for about three fifths of the roughly 700 donors were used in a later genetic analysis, which treated that subset as a discovery cohort. Every repertoire in the discovery cohort had been generated on one and the same sequencing platform. HLA typing covered class I and class II loci at four-digit resolution. Typing coverage varied by locus: roughly 620-640 donors for A, B, C, DRB1 and DQB1; approximately 500 for DQA1; around 610 for DPA1; under 490 for DPB1. Because of strong linkage in the cohort, roughly five DR-DQ haplotypes were treated as single units for association and clustering. Among roughly 370 genotyped donors of the cohort, an average of approximately 240,000 unique TCR beta nucleotide sequences were sequenced per donor, approximately 20% of them non-productive. Overall study outcomes, separate from this receptor: The study gave a list of some 150 TCR beta chains associated with cytomegalovirus. A few of the identified cytomegalovirus-associated TCR beta chains were confirmed in vitro to be specific for cytomegalovirus antigens. According to the authors, the approach could potentially be generalized to other disease states and immunological phenotypes. Most CMV-associated TCR beta chains appeared to be HLA-restricted in a later analysis, and the HLA associations seemed to be driven largely by CMV exposure. In an earlier analysis of around 600 of the donors, most TCR beta V segments were observed in productive rearrangements about 87% or about 30% of the time, broadly matching IMGT annotations. Because some donors lacked HLA typing at each locus, the association tests relied only on the typed subset. A later genetic analysis associated a missense DCLRE1C variant with V-gene and J-gene trimming of TCR beta chains, and an independent cohort replicated the association. A cluster of highly shared sequence variants was judged likely to be a technical artifact of the sequencing pipeline. In a later analysis, TCR association rates were found to vary across HLA loci, with the most associated TCRs seen for DRB1 alleles and the fewest for HLA-C alleles. In a later analysis, HLA-associated TCR beta chains showed more clonal expansion and lower generation probabilities than non-associated chains that were equally common. Most TCR sequences were seen in very few donors, while some public TCRs were found in many individuals. A later analysis reported that several top co-occurrence clusters appeared linked to parvovirus B19, influenza, CMV and Epstein-Barr virus. A later analysis associated about 17,000 TCR beta sequences with specific HLA alleles at a false discovery rate of 0.05. Sequencing depth was assumed to be roughly uniform across donors in the presence/absence analyses, though that assumption may not hold. In a later genetic analysis, fewer N-insertions in productive TCRs were reported among donors in an Asian-associated ancestry cluster than the approximately 630-donor mean. Because counts were too low, roughly 17 rarely observed V segments, including chromosome 9 orphons, were left out of the earlier analysis of several hundred of the donors. This cohort had only TCR beta chains sequenced, and the lack of alpha or paired-chain data limited which features could be detected. Because the 87-base-pair reads could not distinguish some IMGT-functional V segments, including TRBV6-2 and TRBV6-3, those segments were excluded. In both the original and validation cohorts, the classifier was reported to diagnose cytomegalovirus status with high specificity and sensitivity. Correlated functional status among segregating V segments might reflect linkage disequilibrium, but an unknown experimental factor could not be ruled out. A further reported finding was that TCR beta sequences accurately predicted the HLA-A and HLA-B alleles for most subjects in the first cohort. CMV serostatus was the only immune exposure information available for the cohort. When HLA alleles, especially DR and DQ, strongly co-occurred, attributing TCR associations to individual alleles was difficult.

Libraries were constructed by the immunoSEQ multiplex PCR assay. The multiplex PCR relied on a mix of 60 forward primers for TCR Vbeta segments and 13 reverse primers for TCR Jbeta segments. Amplification of the CDR3 region of rearranged TCR beta genes was performed with a multiplex PCR assay on genomic DNA. Amplified TCR beta libraries were sequenced as 87-base-pair reads on the Illumina HiSeq System. On the study's bioinformatics: A later analysis counted 65 million to 90 million unique TCR beta chains across the 650 to 700 repertoires, and around 12 million of these chains were shared by at least two donors. Raw reads were error-corrected and collapsed into unique sequences with a nearest-neighbor algorithm that merged closely related sequences to remove PCR and sequencing errors. Alignment of CDR3 sequences to IMGT reference sequences was used to assign V, D and J gene segments. For a sequence to be retained, a match of at least six nucleotides was required to both a V gene segment and a J gene segment. A rearrangement was called productive if the CDR3 had no stop codons and remained in frame with V and J, and every other rearrangement was called non-productive. CDR3 was defined according to IMGT convention as the region running from the second conserved V-encoded cysteine to the conserved J-encoded phenylalanine. The earlier analysis of about 620 of the donors excluded sequences that lacked an unambiguous match to a single V gene segment. An earlier analysis of several hundred of the donors called V segments functional above 56.7% productive rearrangements and segregating when the between-donor standard deviation exceeded 5%. To diagnose cytomegalovirus status from the catalog of TCR beta chain sequences, a statistical classification framework was built. In a later analysis, TCR nucleotide sequences were compared against IMGT/GENE-DB human TR gene sequences so that V and J genes could be assigned. Using the TCRdist pipeline, a later analysis assigned CDR3 sequences along with most-parsimonious VDJ recombination scenarios. A later analysis defined each TCR beta chain by its CDR3 amino acid sequence plus V-gene family, and excluded reads lacking a unique V-gene family. To address suspected cross-contamination and a sequencing artifact, a later analysis removed some 620 highly shared, low-generation-probability nucleotide sequences. A later analysis calculated a clonal expansion index for each public chain from normalized within-repertoire ranks of inferred template counts. A later analysis computed generation probabilities with a VDJ recombination model fitted to out-of-frame rearrangements, and checked the results against IGoR. In a later analysis, TCR-TCR, TCR-HLA and TCR-CMV co-occurrence was scored with hypergeometric tests, and a repertoire-size bias correction was applied to TCR pairs. A later analysis estimated false discovery rates by permuting HLA or CMV assignments 20 times. A later analysis grouped co-occurring TCRs with DBSCAN, adding TCRdist sequence similarity when clustering within HLA-allele-positive subsets. Co-occurrence clustering excluded repertoires with fewer than 30,000 or more than 120,000 public chains, plus five with anomalous nucleotide sharing. Held by TCRdb, this immuneACCESS table contains in-frame sequences only and omits some clones. Under half of the omission traces to an unresolved V gene where checked; the cause of the rest is unknown. D and trimming come from the DNA, and the V and J calls and clone size come from that table. The sample table records about 140,000 clones; around 75% of these occur just once. The ten biggest clones cover 3.1% of the sample.

The TCR sequence derives from a man aged 35 to 55 in good health and CMV-seronegative. The rearrangement joined TRBV7-9 to TRBJ1-5; D gene: possibly TRBD1, on 6 matching bases. The source material was PBMCs. The CDR3 is CAISGVSGYSSGNQPQHF. DNA sequence: TGTGCCATATCAGGGGTCTCGGGGTATAGCTCGGGCAATCAGCCCCAGCATTTT.